The 16 T cell receptor beta chains below all came from one sample that was sequenced in a study of blood T cells in healthy people across ages (dated by TCRdb to the mid-2010s). Library creation used 5' RACE. Instrument used: Illumina HiSeq 2500. A second PCR of roughly 7 to 11 cycles was performed with a sample-barcoded 5' primer and a J-beta primer mix. TCRdb handled the public reads itself, with Q25 trimming in fastp and clone calling in MiXCR, and kept productive beta chains. Each CDR3 protein gets just one entry, which takes the most common genes and DNA from the rows behind it. Counted in this sample were some 930,000 distinct CDR3 sequences; about 28% of them appeared once. About 9.4% of the sample is taken by the ten largest. The data were also submitted as part of a second study, on T cells of mothers and their children.

Specimen: blood. These receptors all stem from a woman between 40 and 50 years old in good health.

The genes are TRBV20-1 and TRBJ2-7, with TRBD2 identical over 7 bases. CDR1 is DFQATT and CDR2 is SNEGSKA in the germline V gene (reference sequence). The CDR3 length is 13 residues. V shed 3 bases, J shed 0 bases, and the junction held 2 bases outside the gene matches. CDR3 in amino acids: CSASPSGSYEQYF. DNA for the CDR3: TGCAGTGCTAGCCCTAGCGGCTCCTACGAGCAGTACTTC.

This clonotype showed up many times. The chain uses TRBV12-3 or TRBV12-4 and TRBJ2-7, with TRBD1 matching 9 bases. J lost 2 bases, V lost 6 bases, and 8 bases had no gene match. The CDR3 has 15 residues. The CDR3 DNA sequence: TGTGCCAGCAGCCAACAGGGGGCGGGGCCCTACGAGCAGTACTTC. This sequence encodes CASSQQGAGPYEQYF.

There are many counts of this clonotype. This rearrangement joins TRBV5-1 to TRBJ2-1, with TRBD2 matching 8 bases. Germline assignment: CDR1 SGHRS and CDR2 YFSETQ. The trim removed 5 bases at V and 2 bases at J, leaving 6 bases unmatched. The CDR3 has 15 residues. The chain's CDR3 is CASRIGGATYNEQFF. The CDR3 bases are TGCGCCAGCAGAATCGGGGGGGCCACCTACAATGAGCAGTTCTTC.

This chain connects TRBV7-2 to TRBJ2-5; a weak D match, TRBD1 (6 bases). The CDR3 runs 17 residues. Germline V gene sequence: CDR1 SGHTA, CDR2 FQGNSA. V was trimmed by 4 bases and J by 2 bases, leaving 20 bases between them. CDR3 coding DNA: TGTGCCAGCAGCTCGCAGGGGACGGGATACCTTCAAGAGACCCAGTACTTC. The encoded protein is CASSSQGTGYLQETQYF.

This clonotype was seen a handful of times. A read error may produce the germline difference seen at one junction end. The V call is TRBV20-1, the J call TRBJ1-2; TRBD1 might be the D (6 bases). CDR1 DFQATT and CDR2 SNEGSKA come from the germline V gene (reference sequence). The CDR3 is made up of 15 amino acids. In DNA form, the CDR3 reads TGCGGTGCTAGGGGGTCCTTTGAGGGCATCAGCGGCTACACCTTC. Amino acids: CGARGSFEGISGYTF.

In this sample, this clonotype turned up a few times. This sequence joins TRBV20-1 and TRBJ2-3; D not certain. The CDR3 extends over 17 amino acids. Germline V gene sequence: CDR1 DFQATT, CDR2 SNEGSKA (reference sequence). The germline V and J ends were trimmed by 1 base and 0 bases, with 17 bases remaining between them. Here the CDR3 reads CSARAKTWKTSTDTQYF. Written as DNA, the CDR3 is TGCAGTGCTAGAGCCAAAACCTGGAAAACTAGCACAGATACGCAGTATTTT.

The J gene is TRBJ2-1, the V gene TRBV6-5; 9 bases agree with TRBD2. The V gene end was trimmed by 1 base and the J gene end by 4 bases; junction bases not matched to a gene: 2. The CDR3 extends over 15 amino acids. Germline CDR1 is MNHEY and CDR2 is SVGAGI. In DNA, the CDR3 is TGTGCCAGCAGTTACTTAGCGGGGGAGTACAATGAGCAGTTCTTC. Protein product: CASSYLAGEYNEQFF.

This clonotype was picked up many times. V and J are TRBV6-6 and TRBJ2-3, with TRBD1 identical over 7 bases. This CDR3 contains 16 residues. After removal of 5 bases from V and 4 bases from J, the junction contained 12 bases not matched to a gene. Per the germline V gene, CDR1 is MNHNY and CDR2 is SVGAGI (reference sequence). The CDR3 protein is CASSDPDRVGADTQYF. The CDR3 DNA follows: TGTGCCAGCAGTGACCCCGACAGGGTAGGGGCAGATACGCAGTATTTT.

This clonotype was recorded at least ten times. This chain connects TRBV24-1 to TRBJ2-3; possibly TRBD1 or TRBD2 for D (5 bases each). The ends were cut back, 3 bases at V and 0 bases at J, with 12 bases in the middle. This CDR3 contains 16 residues. Germline V gene lookup returns CDR1 KGHDR and CDR2 SFDVKD. In nucleotides, the CDR3 is TGTGCCACCAGTGATCTTGGGACCGCTAGCACAGATACGCAGTATTTT. This gives the protein CATSDLGTASTDTQYF.

This clonotype was seen at least ten times. V gene TRBV10-3 combines with J gene TRBJ2-5; possibly TRBD1 for D (6 bases). Between the trimmed V and J ends, which lost 0 bases and 5 bases, there was a span of 13 bases. The CDR3 totals 15 residues. The germline V gene has CDR1 ENHRY and CDR2 SYGVKD. The CDR3 loop reads CAISESEQGRETQYF. CDR3 in DNA: TGTGCCATCAGTGAGTCGGAACAGGGACGGGAGACCCAGTACTTC.

V usage is TRBV2 and J usage is TRBJ2-1; 13 nucleotides line up with TRBD2. Germline CDR1 and CDR2: SNHLY and FYNNEI. This CDR3 has 16 amino acids. V lost 6 bases to trimming and J lost 6 bases; unmatched junction nucleotides: 8. DNA of the CDR3: TGTGCCAGCAGGGGCCGGACTAGCGGGAGTATCAATGAGCAGTTCTTC. Its translation is CASRGRTSGSINEQFF. Full variable domain (missing parts from reference TRBV2 and TRBJ2-1): EPEVTQTPSHQVTQMGQEVILRCVPISNHLYFYWYRQILGQKVEFLVSFYNNEISEKSEIFDDQFSVERPDGSNFTLKIRSTKLEDSAMYFCASRGRTSGSINEQFFGPGTRLTVL.

The table lists this clonotype with many counts. The V and J genes are TRBV5-1 and TRBJ2-1; no reliable D call. Between the trimmed V and J ends, which lost 0 bases and 5 bases, there was a span of 6 bases. This CDR3 region has 13 residues. From germline, CDR1 is SGHRS and CDR2 YFSETQ. The CDR3 region has the DNA TGCGCCAGCAGCTTGGAGACCCACAATGAGCAGTTCTTC. Its protein product is CASSLETHNEQFF.

The V call is TRBV5-1, the J call TRBJ1-5; D remains unclear. This CDR3 has 16 residues. The V gene's germline CDR1 is SGHRS and CDR2 YFSETQ. The V end lost 0 bases, the J end lost 0 bases, and 10 bases lay between the germline ends. The CDR3 reads CASSLAPGSSNQPQHF. The DNA for the CDR3 is TGCGCCAGCAGCTTGGCCCCAGGTAGTAGCAATCAGCCCCAGCATTTT.

As concerns this clonotype: A single base separates this from a much larger clone, so it may be a read error. CDR3 loop: CASSVGRGGYEQCF. CDR3 DNA sequence: TGTGCCAGCAGCGTCGGGCGGGGGGGCTACGAGCAGTGCTTC. The J gene is TRBJ2-7, the V gene TRBV9; 9 bases are a match to TRBD2. CDR1 and CDR2 (germline): SGDLS, YYNGEE. This CDR3 is built from 14 residues.

This clonotype was picked up a small number of times. The chain combines TRBV29-1 with TRBJ1-1, with unresolved D. Trimming left V 8 bases short and J 1 base short, with 17 bases between. Germline CDR1 SQVTM, CDR2 ANQGSEA. This CDR3 has 14 amino acids. CDR3 nucleotides: TGCAGCACGAGAAGATCACTGGGGAACACTGAAGCTTTCTTT. This gives the protein CSTRRSLGNTEAFF.

This clonotype was recorded at least ten times. This chain uses TRBV7-9 with TRBJ2-5; the match to TRBD1 covers 9 bases. Germline CDR1 reads SEHNR; CDR2 reads FQNEAQ (reference sequence). Trimming cost V 5 bases and J 3 bases; bases outside gene matches: 4. This CDR3 has 14 residues. CDR3 bases: TGTGCCAGCAGCCTTAGACAGGGGGAAGAGACCCAGTACTTC. It yields the protein CASSLRQGEETQYF.